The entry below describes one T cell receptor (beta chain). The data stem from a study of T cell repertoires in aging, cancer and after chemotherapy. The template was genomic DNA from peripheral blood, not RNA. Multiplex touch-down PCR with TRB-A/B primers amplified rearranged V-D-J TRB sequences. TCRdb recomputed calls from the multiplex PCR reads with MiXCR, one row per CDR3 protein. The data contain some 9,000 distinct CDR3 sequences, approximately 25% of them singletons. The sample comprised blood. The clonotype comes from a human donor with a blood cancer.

CDR3 loop: CASSSQMDHLAKNIQYF. The DNA for the CDR3 is TGTGCCAGCAGTTCCCAAATGGACCATCTAGCCAAAAACATTCAGTACTTC. V gene TRBV12-3 or TRBV12-4 combines with J gene TRBJ2-4; D not resolved. There are 17 residues in the CDR3. Trimming stripped 4 bases from V and 0 bases from J, with 16 bases between.